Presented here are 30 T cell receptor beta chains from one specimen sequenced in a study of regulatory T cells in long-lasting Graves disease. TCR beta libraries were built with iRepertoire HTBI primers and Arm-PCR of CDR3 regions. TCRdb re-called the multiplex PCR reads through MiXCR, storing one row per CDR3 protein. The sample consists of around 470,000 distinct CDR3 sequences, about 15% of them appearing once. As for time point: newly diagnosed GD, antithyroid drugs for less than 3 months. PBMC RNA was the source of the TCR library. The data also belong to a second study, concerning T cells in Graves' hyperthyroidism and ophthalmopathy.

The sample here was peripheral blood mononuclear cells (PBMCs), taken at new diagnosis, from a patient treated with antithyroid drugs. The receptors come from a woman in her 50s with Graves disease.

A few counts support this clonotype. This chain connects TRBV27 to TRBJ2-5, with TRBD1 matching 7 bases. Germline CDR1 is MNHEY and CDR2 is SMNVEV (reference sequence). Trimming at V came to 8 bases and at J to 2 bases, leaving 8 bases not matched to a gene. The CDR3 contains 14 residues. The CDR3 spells CASGWDRTQETQYF. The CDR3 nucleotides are TGTGCCAGCGGCTGGGACAGAACACAAGAGACCCAGTACTTC.

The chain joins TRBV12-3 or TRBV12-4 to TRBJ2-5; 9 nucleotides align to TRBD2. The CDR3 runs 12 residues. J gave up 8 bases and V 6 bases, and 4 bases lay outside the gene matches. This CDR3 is CASRPGLATQYF. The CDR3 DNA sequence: TGTGCCAGCAGGCCGGGACTAGCTACCCAGTACTTC.

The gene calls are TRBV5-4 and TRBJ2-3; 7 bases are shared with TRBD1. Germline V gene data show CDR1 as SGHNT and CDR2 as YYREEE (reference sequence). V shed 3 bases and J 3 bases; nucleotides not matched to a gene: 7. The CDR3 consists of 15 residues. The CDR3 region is CASSSDRVGTDTQYF. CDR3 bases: TGTGCCAGCAGCTCCGACAGGGTGGGGACAGATACGCAGTATTTT.

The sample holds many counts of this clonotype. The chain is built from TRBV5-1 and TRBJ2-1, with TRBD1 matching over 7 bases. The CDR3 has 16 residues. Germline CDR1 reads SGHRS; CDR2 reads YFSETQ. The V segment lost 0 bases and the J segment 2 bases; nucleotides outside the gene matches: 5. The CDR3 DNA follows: TGCGCCAGCAGCTTGGCCGGGACAGTTACCTACAATGAGCAGTTCTTC. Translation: CASSLAGTVTYNEQFF.

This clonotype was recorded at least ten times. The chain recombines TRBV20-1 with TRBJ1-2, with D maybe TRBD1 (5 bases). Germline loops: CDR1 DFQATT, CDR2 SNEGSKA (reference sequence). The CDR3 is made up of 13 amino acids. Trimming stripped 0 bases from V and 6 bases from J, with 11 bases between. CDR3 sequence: CSAREGEVDGYTF. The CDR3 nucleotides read TGCAGTGCTAGAGAGGGGGAAGTTGATGGCTACACCTTC.

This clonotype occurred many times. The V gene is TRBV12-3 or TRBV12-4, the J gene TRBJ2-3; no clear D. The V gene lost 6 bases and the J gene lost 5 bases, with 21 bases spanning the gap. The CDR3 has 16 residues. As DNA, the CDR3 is TGTGCCAGCAGAGAAAATATCGAAAGGGCCGTAGATACGCAGTATTTT. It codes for CASRENIERAVDTQYF.

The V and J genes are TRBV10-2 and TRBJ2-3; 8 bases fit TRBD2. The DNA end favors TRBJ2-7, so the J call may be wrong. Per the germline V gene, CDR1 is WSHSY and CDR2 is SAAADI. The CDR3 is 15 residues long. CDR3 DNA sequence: TGCGCCAGCAGTCCCAGAGCGGGAGTGAGATACGAGCAGTACTTC. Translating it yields CASSPRAGVRYEQYF.

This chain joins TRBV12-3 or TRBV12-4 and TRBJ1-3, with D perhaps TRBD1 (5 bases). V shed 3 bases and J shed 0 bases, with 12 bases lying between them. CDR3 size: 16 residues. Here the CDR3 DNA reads TGTGCCAGCAGTTTTCGGGACGGCAGCTCTGGAAACACCATATATTTT. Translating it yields CASSFRDGSSGNTIYF.

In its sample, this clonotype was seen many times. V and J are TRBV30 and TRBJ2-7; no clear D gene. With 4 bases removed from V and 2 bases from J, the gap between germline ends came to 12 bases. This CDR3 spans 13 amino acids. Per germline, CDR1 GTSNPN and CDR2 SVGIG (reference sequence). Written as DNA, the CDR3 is TGTGCCTGGAAATCCCCGACTCCCTACGAGCAGTACTTC. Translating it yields CAWKSPTPYEQYF.

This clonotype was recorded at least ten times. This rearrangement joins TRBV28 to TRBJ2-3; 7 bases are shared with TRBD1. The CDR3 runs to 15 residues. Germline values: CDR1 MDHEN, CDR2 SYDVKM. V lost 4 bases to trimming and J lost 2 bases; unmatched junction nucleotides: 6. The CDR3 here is CASSSQGKPTDTQYF. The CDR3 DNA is TGTGCCAGCAGTTCACAGGGGAAACCCACAGATACGCAGTATTTT.

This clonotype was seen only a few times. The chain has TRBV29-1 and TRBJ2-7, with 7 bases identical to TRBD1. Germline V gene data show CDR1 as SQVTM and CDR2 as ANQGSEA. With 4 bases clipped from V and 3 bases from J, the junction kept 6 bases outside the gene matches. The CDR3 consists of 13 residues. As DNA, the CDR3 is TGCAGCGTTGTTTTAGCAGGGGGCTACGAGCAGTACTTC. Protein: CSVVLAGGYEQYF.

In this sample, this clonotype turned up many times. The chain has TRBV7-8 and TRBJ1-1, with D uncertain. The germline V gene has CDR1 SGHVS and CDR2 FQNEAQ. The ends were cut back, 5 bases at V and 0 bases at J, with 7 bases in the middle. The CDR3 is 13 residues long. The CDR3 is CASSLEMNTEAFF. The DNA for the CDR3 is TGTGCCAGCAGCCTTGAAATGAACACTGAAGCTTTCTTT.

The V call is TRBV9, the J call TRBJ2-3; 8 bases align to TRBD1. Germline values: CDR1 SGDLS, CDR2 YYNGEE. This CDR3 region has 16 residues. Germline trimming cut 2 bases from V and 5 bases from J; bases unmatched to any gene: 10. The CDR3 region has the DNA TGTGCCAGCAGCGTCTCCCGGGACAGGTCCCTAGATACGCAGTATTTT. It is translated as CASSVSRDRSLDTQYF. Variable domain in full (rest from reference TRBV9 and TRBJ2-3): DSGVTQTPKHLITATGQRVTLRCSPRSGDLSVYWYQQSLDQGLQFLIQYYNGEERAKGNILERFSAQQFPDLHSELNLSSLELGDSALYFCASSVSRDRSLDTQYFGPGTRLTVL.

The CDR3 region is CAIRAGVGSDTQYF. CDR3 bases: TGTGCCATCCGAGCGGGAGTGGGCTCAGATACGCAGTATTTT. The chain has TRBV2 and TRBJ2-3; 8 bases are shared with TRBD2. The CDR3 length is 14 residues. Germline lookup yields CDR1 SNHLY and CDR2 FYNNEI. After removal of 10 bases from V and 4 bases from J, the junction contained 10 bases not matched to a gene.

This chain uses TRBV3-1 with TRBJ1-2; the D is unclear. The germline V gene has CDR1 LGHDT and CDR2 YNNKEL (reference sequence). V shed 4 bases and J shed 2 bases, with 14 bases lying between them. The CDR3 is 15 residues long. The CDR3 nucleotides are TGTGCCAGCAGCCCTTTCACAGATTCAAACTATGGCTACACCTTC. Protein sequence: CASSPFTDSNYGYTF.

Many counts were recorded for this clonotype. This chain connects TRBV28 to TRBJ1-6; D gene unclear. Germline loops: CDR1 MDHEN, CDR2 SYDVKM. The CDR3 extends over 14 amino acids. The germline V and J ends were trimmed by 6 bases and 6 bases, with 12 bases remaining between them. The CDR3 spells CASSSPLGNSPLHF. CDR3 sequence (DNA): TGTGCCAGCAGCTCCCCCCTCGGTAATTCACCCCTCCACTTT.

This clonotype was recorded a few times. The CDR3 loop reads CASSLSRGDGYEQYF. For the CDR3, the DNA is TGTGCCAGCAGCCTCTCCAGGGGAGATGGCTACGAGCAGTACTTC. The chain combines TRBV28 with TRBJ2-7; D is perhaps TRBD1 (6 bases). Germline CDR1 reads MDHEN; CDR2 reads SYDVKM. The CDR3 sequence is 15 residues long. The V end lost 6 bases, the J end lost 3 bases, and 18 bases lay between the germline ends. Combining the CDR3 with reference TRBV28 and TRBJ2-7 gives the whole variable domain DVKVTQSSRYLVKRTGEKVFLECVQDMDHENMFWYRQDPGLGLRLIYFSYDVKMKEKGDIPEGYSVSREKKERFSLILESASTNQTSMYLCASSLSRGDGYEQYFGPGTRLTVT.

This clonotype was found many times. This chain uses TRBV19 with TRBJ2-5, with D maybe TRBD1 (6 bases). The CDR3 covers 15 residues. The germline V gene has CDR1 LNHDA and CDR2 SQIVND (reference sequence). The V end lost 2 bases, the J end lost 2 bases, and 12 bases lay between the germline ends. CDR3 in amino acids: CASSITTGLQETQYF. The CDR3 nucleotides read TGTGCCAGTAGTATAACGACAGGCTTGCAAGAGACCCAGTACTTC.

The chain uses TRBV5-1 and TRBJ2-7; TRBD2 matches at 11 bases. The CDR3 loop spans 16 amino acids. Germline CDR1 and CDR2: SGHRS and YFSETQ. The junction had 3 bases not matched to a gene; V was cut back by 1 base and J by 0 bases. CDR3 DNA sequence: TGCGCCAGCAGCTTGAGCGGACTAGCGGGCTCCTACGAGCAGTACTTC. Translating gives CASSLSGLAGSYEQYF.

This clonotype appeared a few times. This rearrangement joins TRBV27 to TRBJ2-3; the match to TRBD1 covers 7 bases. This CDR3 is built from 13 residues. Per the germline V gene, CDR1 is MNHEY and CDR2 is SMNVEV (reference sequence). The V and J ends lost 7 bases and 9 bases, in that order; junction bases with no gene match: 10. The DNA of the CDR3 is TGTGCCAGCAATGAAGTCAGGGGGACGACGCAGTATTTT. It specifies CASNEVRGTTQYF.

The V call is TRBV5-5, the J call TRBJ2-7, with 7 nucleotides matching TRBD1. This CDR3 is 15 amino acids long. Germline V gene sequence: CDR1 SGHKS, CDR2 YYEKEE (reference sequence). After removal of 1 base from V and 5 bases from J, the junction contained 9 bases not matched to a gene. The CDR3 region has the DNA TGTGCCAGCAGCTTGATCCCCGGGACAGAAAACGAGCAGTACTTC. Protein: CASSLIPGTENEQYF. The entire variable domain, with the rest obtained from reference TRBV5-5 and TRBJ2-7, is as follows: DAGVTQSPTHLIKTRGQQVTLRCSPISGHKSVSWYQQVLGQGPQFIFQYYEKEERGRGNFPDRFSARQFPNYSSELNVNALLLGDSALYLCASSLIPGTENEQYFGPGTRLTVT.

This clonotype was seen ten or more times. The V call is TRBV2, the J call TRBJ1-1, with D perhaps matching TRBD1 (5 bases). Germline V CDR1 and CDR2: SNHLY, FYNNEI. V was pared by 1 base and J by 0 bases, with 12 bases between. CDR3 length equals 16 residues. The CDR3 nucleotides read TGTGCCAGCAGTGAAGGTGGGGGAGCTTTGAACACTGAAGCTTTCTTT. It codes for CASSEGGGALNTEAFF.

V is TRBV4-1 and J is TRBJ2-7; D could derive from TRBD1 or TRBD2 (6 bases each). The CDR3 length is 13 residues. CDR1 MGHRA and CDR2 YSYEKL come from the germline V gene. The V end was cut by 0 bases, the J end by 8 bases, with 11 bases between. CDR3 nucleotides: TGCGCCAGCAGCCAAGACGGGGGACAAAAGCAGTACTTC. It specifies CASSQDGGQKQYF.

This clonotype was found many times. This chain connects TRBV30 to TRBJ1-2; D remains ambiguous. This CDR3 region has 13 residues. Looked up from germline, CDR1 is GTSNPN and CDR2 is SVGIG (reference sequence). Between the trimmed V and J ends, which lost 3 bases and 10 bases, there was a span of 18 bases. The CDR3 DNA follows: TGTGCCTGGAGAAAGACTCTAGACAATGACTACACCTTC. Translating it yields CAWRKTLDNDYTF.

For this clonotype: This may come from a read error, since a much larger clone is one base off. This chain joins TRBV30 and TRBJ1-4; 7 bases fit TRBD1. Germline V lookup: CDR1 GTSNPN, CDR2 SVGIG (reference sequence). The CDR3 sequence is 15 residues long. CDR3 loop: CACEGAFGTIEKLFF. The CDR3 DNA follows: TGTGCCTGTGAGGGGGCTTTTGGAACTATTGAAAAACTGTTTTTT. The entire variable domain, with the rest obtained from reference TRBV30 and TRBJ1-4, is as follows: SQTIHQWPATLVQPVGSPLSLECTVEGTSNPNLYWYRQAAGRGLQLLFYSVGIGQISSEVPQNLSASRPQDRQFILSSKKLLLSDSGFYLCACEGAFGTIEKLFFGSGTQLSVL.

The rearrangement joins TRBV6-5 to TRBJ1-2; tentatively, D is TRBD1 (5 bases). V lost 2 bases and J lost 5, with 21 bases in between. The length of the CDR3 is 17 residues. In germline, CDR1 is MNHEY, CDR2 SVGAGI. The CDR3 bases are TGTGCCAGCAGTTACCCGAGTGTCCAGGGACCGAGGTATGGCTACACCTTC. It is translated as CASSYPSVQGPRYGYTF.

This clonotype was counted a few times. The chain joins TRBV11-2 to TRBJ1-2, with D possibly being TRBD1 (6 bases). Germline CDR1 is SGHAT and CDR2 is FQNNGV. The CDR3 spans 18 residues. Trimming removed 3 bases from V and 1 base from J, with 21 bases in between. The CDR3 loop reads CASSFLRTASLNNYGYTF. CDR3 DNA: TGTGCCAGCAGCTTTCTACGGACAGCGAGCCTAAATAACTATGGCTACACCTTC.

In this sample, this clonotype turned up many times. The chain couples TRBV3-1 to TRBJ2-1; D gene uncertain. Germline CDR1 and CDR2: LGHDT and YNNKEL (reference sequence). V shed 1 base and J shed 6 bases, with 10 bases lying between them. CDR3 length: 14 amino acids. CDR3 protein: CASSQGKRFNEQFF. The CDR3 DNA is TGTGCCAGCAGCCAAGGGAAGAGATTCAATGAGCAGTTCTTC.

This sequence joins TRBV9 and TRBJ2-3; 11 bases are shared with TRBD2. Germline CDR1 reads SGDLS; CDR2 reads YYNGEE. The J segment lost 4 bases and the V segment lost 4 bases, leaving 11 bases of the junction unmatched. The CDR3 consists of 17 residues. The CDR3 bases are TGTGCCAGCAGCATAGCCCCTAGCGGGAGGTTCCCAGATACGCAGTATTTT. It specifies CASSIAPSGRFPDTQYF.

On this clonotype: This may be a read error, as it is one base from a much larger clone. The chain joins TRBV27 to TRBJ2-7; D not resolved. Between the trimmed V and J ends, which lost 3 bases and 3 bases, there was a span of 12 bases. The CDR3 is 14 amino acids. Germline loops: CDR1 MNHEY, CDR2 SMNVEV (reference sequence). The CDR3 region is CASSFSAASYEQYF. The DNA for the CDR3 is TGTGCCAGCAGTTTCTCGGCGGCCAGCTACGAGCAGTACTTC.